The entry that follows covers one TCR beta chain sequence. What it recognizes is unknown. The CDR3 consists of 13 residues. In germline, CDR1 is SQVTM, CDR2 ANQGSEA. Trimming removed 5 bases at V and 0 bases at J, with 10 bases between. These data belong to a study of OX40 agonist ivuxolimab in advanced cancers. In the study overall: The eligibility criteria allowed prior anti-PD-1, anti-PD-L1 or anti-CTLA-4 therapy, and about 40% had some. Three patients, one with hepatocellular carcinoma and two with cutaneous melanoma, responded partially. Study findings and constraints: Partial responders treated at 0.1-3.0 mg/kg exhibited clonal expansion among the lowest measured.

This table comes from immunoSEQ multiplex PCR, and its TCRdb copy is limited to in-frame clones, with some not included. Of approximately 64,000 clones in the sample, 75% to 85% are singletons; the top ten hold approximately 0.64%. Sequencing used CD4+ or CD8+ T cells sorted from blood, obtained in a trial of the OX40 agonist ivuxolimab. The TCR comes from an adult with an advanced solid tumor such as melanoma, head and neck, liver or kidney cancer. This chain links TRBV29-1 with TRBJ1-1; D perhaps matches TRBD1 (6 bases). The CDR3 bases are TGCAGCGTTCAAACAGGGTTGAACACTGAAGCTTTCTTT. Its protein product is CSVQTGLNTEAFF.